This note documents a single TCR beta chain sequence. There is no known antigen for this receptor. Per-base quality was not reported, and no clone a single base away is much larger than it. TCRbeta CDR3 regions were amplified from genomic DNA using the immunoSEQ Assay, a bias-controlled multiplex PCR. The paper's data handling went like this. The number of nucleated cells in each sample was estimated from the amplification of reference gene primers within the assay. To quantify the absolute abundance of each unique TCRbeta CDR3 rearrangement, sequence reads were collapsed and filtered. For each sample, productive Simpson clonality was calculated by taking the square root of Simpson's diversity index across productive rearrangements. TCRdb obtained this table from immuneACCESS and retained in-frame rearrangements with V and J assigned. These tables miss some clones; where compared with another copy, unresolved V genes account for less than half of the shortfall, and the remainder is unexplained. Clone size and the V and J calls come from that table; the DNA yielded D and trimming. The sample includes about 320,000 clones, with approximately 91% observed a single time. Approximately 5.2% of the sample is in the top ten clones.

Participants in the prospective study were aged roughly 18 to 89 years, lived in approximately 26 United States geographic areas, and enrolled through a virtual design. In the prospective study, participants were assigned to cohorts based on the clinical history participants reported in a screening survey and a study questionnaire. Recovered participants in ImmuneRACE Cohort 3 were defined as having two consecutive negative NP/OP PCR tests, clearance from a healthcare professional, or resolution of symptoms. Each participant in the prospective study had whole blood, serum and a nasopharyngeal or oropharyngeal swab collected by mobile phlebotomists. Prospective study participants could optionally give additional blood draws and questionnaires over a roughly 2-month period. Before DNA extraction, prospective study blood samples were shipped either frozen or at room temperature. This entry belongs to a study of blood T cell repertoires in COVID-19 (dated by TCRdb to the early 2020s). Some background on the complete study: Collaborator samples came from the United States, Italy and Spain and covered acute and convalescent phases of COVID-19. The prospective study material was composed of cDNA or gDNA derived from T cells, B-cell-depleted T cells, or PBMCs. Deeply sampled blood TCRbeta repertoires from subjects exposed to, actively infected with, or recovered from COVID-19 were included in the dataset. The repertoires were made available in a free public database intended to serve as a resource for research on the immune response to SARS-CoV-2. Samples were obtained from the ongoing ImmuneRACE study (first 160 participants) and from 1,254 subjects provided by 6 global collaborators. A de-identified subject ID, COVID-19 status, age in years and sex were almost always included in the sample metadata. HLA class I and class II types, where available, came from metadata supplied by the sample provider rather than from assay-based typing. Broader findings and caveats from the paper: The amount of clinical and demographic metadata varied by source and participant and was provided uncurated.

There are 13 amino acids in the CDR3, from cysteine to phenylalanine inclusive. This entry keeps only the CDR3 DNA: 39 bases, framed from base 1. V is clipped by 10 bases and J by 5 bases, and the sequence between their germline boundaries is 18 bases long. Via the germline V gene, CDR1 is SGHRS and CDR2 YFSETQ. The chain links TRBV5-1 with TRBJ1-1, with the D gene not clear enough to name. Input material: PBMCs or T cells enriched from blood (not recorded which). This receptor was taken from a man aged 55 to 70 who had recovered from COVID-19. The DNA sequence reads TGCGCCCCGCTCCGGAGAATGAGGACTGAAGCTTTCTTT. Protein translation: CAPLRRMRTEAFF.